Listed here are 7 T cell receptor beta chains from one sample, sequenced in a study of shared clonotypes between healthy human individuals. TCRdb's table, derived via immunoSEQ multiplex PCR, lists solely in-frame clones and lacks some. Of about 2.4 million clones listed, 93% are singletons. Sequencing used naive CD4+ T cells from PBMCs. The sample's subset: CD45RA+ positively selected. The origin of the receptors is a man aged 18 to 30 in good health. Some clones in this sample may be carry-over from other donors' samples.

This chain uses TRBV5-1 with TRBJ1-4; D perhaps matches TRBD1 (6 bases). V was clipped by 0 bases and J by 0 bases, with 12 bases between them. Per germline, CDR1 SGHRS and CDR2 YFSETQ. The CDR3 loop spans 17 amino acids. The CDR3 region is CASSLAGTTATNEKLFF. The CDR3 region has the DNA TGCGCCAGCAGCTTGGCCGGGACAACCGCAACTAATGAAAAACTGTTTTTT.

This chain uses TRBV6-6 with TRBJ2-3; 13 positions agree with TRBD2. V was pared by 6 bases and J by 14 bases, with 11 bases of the junction left unmatched. The CDR3 totals 14 residues. Germline V gene sequence: CDR1 MNHNY, CDR2 SVGAGI (reference sequence). The CDR3 reads CASRAGTSGILAYF. The CDR3 nucleotides are TGTGCCAGCAGGGCCGGGACTAGCGGGATACTTGCGTATTTT.

The J gene is TRBJ1-2, the V gene TRBV30; D is possibly TRBD1 (5 bases). This CDR3 region has 14 residues. V lost 1 base, J lost 4 bases, and 13 bases lay in between. Germline lookup yields CDR1 GTSNPN and CDR2 SVGIG (reference sequence). CDR3 sequence: CAWSGVTVSYGYTF. The CDR3 DNA reads as TGTGCCTGGAGTGGGGTGACAGTAAGCTATGGCTACACCTTC.

The rearrangement links TRBV4-2 to TRBJ2-2, with D perhaps being TRBD1 or TRBD2 (5 bases each). This CDR3 has 16 amino acids. The V end lost 0 bases, the J end lost 6 bases, and 14 bases lay between the germline ends. Germline V CDR1 and CDR2: LGHNA, YNFKEQ. CDR3: CASSQDVGIGAGELFF. The DNA of the CDR3 is TGTGCCAGCAGCCAAGATGTCGGGATAGGGGCCGGGGAGCTGTTTTTT.

J is TRBJ2-5 and V is TRBV25-1, with D unclear. CDR1 is MGHDK, CDR2 SYGVNS, per germline. The CDR3 is made up of 14 amino acids. V was cut by 1 base and J by 2 bases, with 8 bases left in between. The CDR3, as DNA: TGTGCCAGCAGTGAATTAGGCTCTCAAGAGACCCAGTACTTC. Amino acid sequence: CASSELGSQETQYF.

This chain joins TRBV28 and TRBJ2-3, with 8 bases that match TRBD2. The trim removed 8 bases at V and 6 bases at J, leaving 19 bases unmatched. CDR1 is MDHEN and CDR2 is SYDVKM in the germline V gene. This CDR3 has 17 amino acids. The CDR3 loop reads CASERSYIAGHMDTQYF. The CDR3 DNA is TGTGCCAGCGAGAGGTCTTACATAGCGGGGCATATGGATACGCAGTATTTT.

CDR3 protein: CASRTRQGARYGYTF. Here the CDR3 DNA reads TGTGCCAGTAGGACTAGACAGGGGGCGAGGTATGGCTACACCTTC. The genes are TRBV19 and TRBJ1-2; 10 nucleotides line up with TRBD1. Germline values: CDR1 LNHDA, CDR2 SQIVND (reference sequence). V was clipped by 6 bases and J by 5 bases; unmatched bases: 9. The CDR3 runs 15 residues.